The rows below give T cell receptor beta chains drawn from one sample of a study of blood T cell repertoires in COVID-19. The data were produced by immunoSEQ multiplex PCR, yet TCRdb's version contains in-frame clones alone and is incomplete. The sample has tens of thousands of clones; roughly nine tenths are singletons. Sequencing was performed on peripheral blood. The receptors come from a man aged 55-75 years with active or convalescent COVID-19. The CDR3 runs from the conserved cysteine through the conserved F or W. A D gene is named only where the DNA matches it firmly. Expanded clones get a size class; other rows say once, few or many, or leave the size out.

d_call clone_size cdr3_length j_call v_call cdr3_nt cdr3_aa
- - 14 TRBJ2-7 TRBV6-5 TGTGCCAGCAGGCGCCGGCTCGGGTCGGGCGAGCAGTACTTC CASRRRLGSGEQYF
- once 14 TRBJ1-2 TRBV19 TGTGCCAGTAGTGTTACCGGGGGAGGACGTGGCTACACCTTC CASSVTGGGRGYTF
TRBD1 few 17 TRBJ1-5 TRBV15 TGTGCCACCAGCAGCACAACAGGGGGCAGGGAGAATCAGCCCCAGCATTTT CATSSTTGGRENQPQHF
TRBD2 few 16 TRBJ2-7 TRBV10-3 TGTGCCATCAGTGGGACTAGCGGGGAACGCACCTACGAGCAGTACTTC CAISGTSGERTYEQYF
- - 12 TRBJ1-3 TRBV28 TGTGCCAGCAGTTTAGCGGGAAACACCATATATTTT CASSLAGNTIYF
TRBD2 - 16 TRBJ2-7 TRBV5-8 TGTGCCAGCAGCTTGGAGCGGGGCAAAGGAGGCTACGAGCAGTACTTC CASSLERGKGGYEQYF
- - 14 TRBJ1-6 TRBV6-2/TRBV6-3 TGTGCCAGCAGTTACTCGACGGGTTCTTCACCCCTCCACTTT CASSYSTGSSPLHF
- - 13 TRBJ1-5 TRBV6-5 TGTGCCAGCAGCTTGACAAGCAATCAGCCCCAGCATTTT CASSLTSNQPQHF
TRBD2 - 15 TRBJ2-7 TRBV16 TGTGCCAGCAGCCAATCGACTAGCGGGACTCCCGAGCAGTACTTC CASSQSTSGTPEQYF
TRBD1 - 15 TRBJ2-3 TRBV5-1 TGCGCCAGCGGAAGGACAGGGACTGGCACAGATACGCAGTATTTT CASGRTGTGTDTQYF
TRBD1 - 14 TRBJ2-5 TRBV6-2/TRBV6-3 TGTGCCAGCAGTTACCGGGACAGGGAAGAGACCCAGTACTTC CASSYRDREETQYF
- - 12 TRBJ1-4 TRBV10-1 TGCGCCAGCAAGGACAGAGACGAAAAACTGTTTTTT CASKDRDEKLFF
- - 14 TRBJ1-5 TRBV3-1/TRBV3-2 TGTGCCAGCAGCCAAGCCAGTTCCAATCAGCCCCAGCATTTT CASSQASSNQPQHF